The next 17 T cell receptor beta chains were all read from a single sample in a study of cytomegalovirus exposure and HLA in healthy donors. PCR primers comprised 60 Vbeta and 13 Jbeta primers. TCRdb's table, derived via immunoSEQ multiplex PCR, lists solely in-frame clones and lacks some. The sample holds about 120,000 clones, approximately 67% seen once. Sequencing used PBMCs. Source of these receptors: a man aged 18-30 years in good health and CMV-seronegative.

The chain combines TRBV30 with TRBJ2-1; D call uncertain. This CDR3 is 15 amino acids long. The V gene lost 1 base and the J gene lost 3 bases, with 13 bases spanning the gap. Germline-derived CDR1 and CDR2 are GTSNPN and SVGIG (reference sequence). CDR3 amino acids: CAWSGGHSFYNEQFF. The CDR3 DNA reads as TGTGCCTGGAGTGGCGGCCATAGTTTCTACAATGAGCAGTTCTTC.

The chain employs TRBV7-8 and TRBJ2-1; D is possibly TRBD1 (6 bases). The length of the CDR3 is 12 residues. Germline CDR1 and CDR2: SGHVS and FQNEAQ. V shed 5 bases and J shed 9 bases, with 11 bases lying between them. The CDR3, as DNA: TGTGCCAGCAGCGAACAGGGTTTTGAGCAGTTCTTC. This sequence encodes CASSEQGFEQFF.

The V gene is TRBV7-3, the J gene TRBJ2-1; TRBD2 matches 8 bases. This CDR3 region has 14 residues. Trimming removed 5 bases from V and 8 bases from J; junction bases left unmatched: 8. Per germline, CDR1 SGHTA and CDR2 FQGTGA. CDR3 residues: CASSRTSLLDEQFF. The CDR3, as DNA: TGTGCCAGCAGCCGGACTAGCCTCCTCGATGAGCAGTTCTTC. Looking up the rest from reference TRBV7-3 and TRBJ2-1 gives the full variable domain: GAGVSQTPSNKVTEKGKYVELRCDPISGHTALYWYRQSLGQGPEFLIYFQGTGAADDSGLPNDRFFAVRPEGSVSTLKIQRTERGDSAVYLCASSRTSLLDEQFFGPGTRLTVL.

The chain recombines TRBV2 with TRBJ1-4, with 8 bases aligning to TRBD1. The CDR3 has 13 amino acids. Trimming removed 6 bases from V and 7 bases from J; junction bases left unmatched: 4. In germline, CDR1 is SNHLY, CDR2 FYNNEI. The CDR3, as DNA: TGTGCCAGCAGGACAGGGGCTTTTGAAAAACTGTTTTTT. It is translated as CASRTGAFEKLFF. The entire variable domain, with the rest obtained from reference TRBV2 and TRBJ1-4, is as follows: EPEVTQTPSHQVTQMGQEVILRCVPISNHLYFYWYRQILGQKVEFLVSFYNNEISEKSEIFDDQFSVERPDGSNFTLKIRSTKLEDSAMYFCASRTGAFEKLFFGSGTQLSVL.

This chain uses TRBV6-1 with TRBJ1-5; D may be TRBD1 (6 bases). V dropped 0 bases and J dropped 3 bases, with 21 bases sitting between them. The germline V gene encodes CDR1 MNHNS and CDR2 SASEGT. The CDR3 runs to 19 residues. CDR3 DNA sequence: TGTGCCAGCAGTGAAGCCCTTACGAGGGTCGTGGGGGCCAATCAGCCCCAGCATTTT. It codes for CASSEALTRVVGANQPQHF.

This rearrangement joins TRBV5-6 to TRBJ1-5; D is perhaps TRBD1 (5 bases). Per germline, CDR1 SGHDT and CDR2 YYEEEE. This CDR3 comprises 14 residues. The V end was cut by 3 bases, the J end by 7 bases, with 14 bases between. CDR3 residues: CASSSAGRRQPQHF. DNA for the CDR3: TGTGCCAGCAGCTCAGCAGGGAGGAGACAGCCCCAGCATTTT. Based on the CDR3 plus reference TRBV5-6 and TRBJ1-5, the full variable domain is DAGVTQSPTHLIKTRGQQVTLRCSPKSGHDTVSWYQQALGQGPQFIFQYYEEEERQRGNFPDRFSGHQFPNYSSELNVNALLLGDSALYLCASSSAGRRQPQHFGDGTRLSIL.

This clone has more than one count but fewer than ten. The CDR3 spells CASSLLRSPEAFF. CDR3 sequence (DNA): TGTGCCAGCAGCTTGTTGAGGAGCCCTGAAGCTTTCTTT. The chain uses TRBV5-4 and TRBJ1-1, with D unresolved. V was cut by 1 base and J by 6 bases, with 10 bases left in between. Per the germline V gene, CDR1 is SGHNT and CDR2 is YYREEE (reference sequence). The CDR3 sequence is 13 residues long. Together with reference TRBV5-4 and TRBJ1-1, the CDR3 gives the full variable domain: ETGVTQSPTHLIKTRGQQVTLRCSSQSGHNTVSWYQQALGQGPQFIFQYYREEENGRGNFPPRFSGLQFPNYSSELNVNALELDDSALYLCASSLLRSPEAFFGQGTRLTVV.

This chain joins TRBV18 and TRBJ1-1, with 10 bases fitting TRBD1. The V and J ends lost 4 bases and 1 base, in that order; junction bases with no gene match: 12. This CDR3 spans 18 amino acids. Germline V gene sequence: CDR1 KGHSH, CDR2 LQKENI. CDR3 DNA: TGTGCCAGCTCACGGAAGGGGACAGGGGTTCAGGCGAACACTGAAGCTTTCTTT. Residues: CASSRKGTGVQANTEAFF.

In this sample, this clone turned up a few times. The chain combines TRBV4-3 with TRBJ2-7, with 8 bases lining up with TRBD1. The CDR3 is 13 amino acids. The V gene end was trimmed by 3 bases and the J gene end by 2 bases; junction bases not matched to a gene: 0. Germline-derived CDR1 and CDR2 are LGHNA and YSLEER. The CDR3 nucleotides read TGCGCCAGCAGCCAGGGACAGGCCTACGAGCAGTACTTC. It yields the protein CASSQGQAYEQYF.

The gene calls are TRBV6-4 and TRBJ2-2; no definite D call. Germline V gives CDR1 MRHNA, CDR2 SNTAGT. This CDR3 has 14 residues. V was pared by 3 bases and J by 5 bases, with 10 bases between. The DNA for the CDR3 is TGTGCCAGCAGTGAATCGGGTGGAACCGGGGAGCTGTTTTTT. This codes for CASSESGGTGELFF.

The chain has TRBV7-8 and TRBJ2-1, with 9 bases lining up with TRBD1. Looked up from germline, CDR1 is SGHVS and CDR2 is FQNEAQ. The junction had 17 bases not matched to a gene; V was cut back by 8 bases and J by 9 bases. The CDR3 length is 16 residues. The CDR3 coding sequence is TGTGCCAGCTTACCATTGGGGGGTACAGGGGGCGGTGAGCAGTTCTTC. Its protein is CASLPLGGTGGGEQFF.

This chain uses TRBV6-1 with TRBJ1-5; 12 nucleotides line up with TRBD1. CDR3 length: 15 residues. The germline V gene has CDR1 MNHNS and CDR2 SASEGT. Germline trimming cut 4 bases from V and 4 bases from J; bases unmatched to any gene: 2. This chain's CDR3 is CASSGDRGPNQPQHF. As DNA, the CDR3 is TGTGCCAGCAGTGGGGACAGGGGGCCGAATCAGCCCCAGCATTTT.

This clone has more than one count but fewer than ten. The chain carries TRBV6-1 and TRBJ2-1, with TRBD1 matching over 8 bases. The CDR3 runs to 14 residues. The V gene end was trimmed by 3 bases and the J gene end by 6 bases; junction bases not matched to a gene: 4. Germline loops: CDR1 MNHNS, CDR2 SASEGT. The CDR3, as DNA: TGTGCCAGCAGTGACAGGGGGCGTTTCAATGAGCAGTTCTTC. The encoded protein is CASSDRGRFNEQFF.

This clone has just one count. V gene TRBV5-1 combines with J gene TRBJ2-3, with D tentatively TRBD1 (6 bases). This CDR3 comprises 13 residues. Trimming took off 1 base at V and 4 bases at J, with 7 bases between the two ends. CDR1 SGHRS and CDR2 YFSETQ come from the germline V gene. The CDR3 sequence is CASSLQGSDTQYF. Here the CDR3 DNA reads TGCGCCAGCAGCTTGCAGGGGTCAGATACGCAGTATTTT.

This clone occurred a few times. The CDR3 protein is CASSVGTEAFF. The DNA of the CDR3 is TGCGCCAGCAGCGTCGGCACTGAAGCTTTCTTT. The chain uses TRBV5-1 and TRBJ1-1, with D unresolved. Trimming removed 4 bases at V and 4 bases at J, with 5 bases between. The V gene's germline CDR1 is SGHRS and CDR2 YFSETQ. The CDR3 runs to 11 residues.

This clone was counted only a few times. The chain links TRBV28 to TRBJ1-2; no firm D call. Trimming took off 2 bases at V and 0 bases at J, with 7 bases between the two ends. CDR1 is MDHEN, CDR2 SYDVKM, per germline. This CDR3 region has 14 residues. The CDR3 reads CASSLVLSNYGYTF. CDR3 coding DNA: TGTGCCAGCAGTTTAGTCCTATCTAACTATGGCTACACCTTC.

The rearrangement joins TRBV5-1 to TRBJ1-1; 8 nucleotides agree with TRBD1. The germline V gene has CDR1 SGHRS and CDR2 YFSETQ. The CDR3 is 15 amino acids. With V trimmed by 0 bases and J by 6 bases, 7 bases remained unmatched. The CDR3 here is CASSLAGGAGSEAFF. CDR3 sequence (DNA): TGCGCCAGCAGCTTGGCAGGGGGCGCCGGTTCTGAAGCTTTCTTT.